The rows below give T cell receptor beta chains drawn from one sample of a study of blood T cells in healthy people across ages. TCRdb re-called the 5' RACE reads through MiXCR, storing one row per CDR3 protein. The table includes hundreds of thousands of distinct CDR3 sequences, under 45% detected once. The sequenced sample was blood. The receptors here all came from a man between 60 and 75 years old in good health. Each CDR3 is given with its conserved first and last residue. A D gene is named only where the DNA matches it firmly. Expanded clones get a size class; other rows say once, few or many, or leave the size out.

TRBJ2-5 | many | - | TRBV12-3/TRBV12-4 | TGTGCCAGCAGCCTCGGCCTCGGGGATCAAGAGACCCAGTACTTC | CASSLGLGDQETQYF
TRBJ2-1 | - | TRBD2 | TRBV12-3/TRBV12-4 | TGTGCCAGCAGCCGGACTAGCGGGGGAATCGATGAGCAGTTCTTC | CASSRTSGGIDEQFF
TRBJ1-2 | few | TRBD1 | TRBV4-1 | TGCGCCAGCAGCCAAGGGGACAGGGTCATTATCCGTGGCTACACCTTC | CASSQGDRVIIRGYTF
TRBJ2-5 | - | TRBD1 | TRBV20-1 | TGCAGTGCGAAAGGGACAGCCCGGGGTGAGACCCAGTACTTC | CSAKGTARGETQYF
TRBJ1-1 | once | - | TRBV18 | TGTGCCAGCTACCAGGGTTCAGTGAACACTGAAGCTTTCTTT | CASYQGSVNTEAFF
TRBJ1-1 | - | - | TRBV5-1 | TGCGCCAGCAGCTGGGTAGGGGGAGACACTGAAGCTTTCTTT | CASSWVGGDTEAFF
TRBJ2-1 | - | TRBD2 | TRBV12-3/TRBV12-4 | TGTGCCAGCAGCAGGACTAGCGGGGGGCCTGACAATGAGCAGTTCTTC | CASSRTSGGPDNEQFF
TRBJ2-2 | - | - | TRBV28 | TGTGCCAGCAGTTCTCCCTCTATCGGATTGGAGCTGTTTTTT | CASSSPSIGLELFF
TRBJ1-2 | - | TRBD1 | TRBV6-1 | TGTGCCAGCAGTCTACTGGACAGGTCAAACTATGGCTACACCTTC | CASSLLDRSNYGYTF
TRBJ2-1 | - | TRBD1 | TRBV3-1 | TGTGCCAGCAGCCGGTACAGGGGGAGATACAATGAGCAGTTCTTC | CASSRYRGRYNEQFF
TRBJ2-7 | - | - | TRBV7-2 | TGTGCCAGCAGCTCCCCCGGCTCCCTATACGAGCAGTACTTC | CASSSPGSLYEQYF
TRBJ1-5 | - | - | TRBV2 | TGTGCCAGCAGTTCTCCTTATCAGCCCCAGCATTTT | CASSSPYQPQHF
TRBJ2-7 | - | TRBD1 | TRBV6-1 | TGTGCCAGCAGCTCCGGGACAGGGGCGCCTGGGGGTTCCTACGAGCAGTACTTC | CASSSGTGAPGGSYEQYF
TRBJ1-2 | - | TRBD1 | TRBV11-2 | TGTGCCAACAGCTTAGAGGGGGCGCAGGTTAATGGGTACACCTTC | CANSLEGAQVNGYTF
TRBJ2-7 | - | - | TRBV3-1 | TGTGCCAGCAGCCAGTATAGCCGGGGCGAGCAGTACTTC | CASSQYSRGEQYF
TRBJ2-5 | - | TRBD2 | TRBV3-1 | TGTGCCAGCAGCCGAAGGACTAGCTCCGGGACCCAGTACTTC | CASSRRTSSGTQYF
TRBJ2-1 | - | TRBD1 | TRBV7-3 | TGTGCCAGCAGCTTAAGACAGGGGGGCTACAATGAGCAGTTCTTC | CASSLRQGGYNEQFF
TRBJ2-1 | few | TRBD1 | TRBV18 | TGTGCCAGCTCAGGGACAGGGGGCTTTGGTGAGCAGTTCTTC | CASSGTGGFGEQFF
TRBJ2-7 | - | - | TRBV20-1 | TGCAGTGCTAGCTGGGACAACTCCTACGAGCAGTACTTC | CSASWDNSYEQYF
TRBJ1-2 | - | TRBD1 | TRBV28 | TGTGCCAGCAGTCCTACAGGGGGAAGCTATGGCTACACCTTC | CASSPTGGSYGYTF
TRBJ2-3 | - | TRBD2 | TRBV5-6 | TGTGCCAGCAGCTTGGTTGGCGGGGGGGGCACAGATACGCAGTATTTT | CASSLVGGGGTDTQYF
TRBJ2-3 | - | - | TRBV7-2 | TGTGCCAGCATCTCCGGGCGGGAACGGGCAGATACGCAGTATTTT | CASISGRERADTQYF
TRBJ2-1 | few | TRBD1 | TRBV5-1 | TGCGCCAGCAGTTTGGACAGGGTCGAGCAGTTCTTC | CASSLDRVEQFF
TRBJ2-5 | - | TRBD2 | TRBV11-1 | TGTGCCAGCAGCCGCGGGGGACTCACCCAAGAGACCCAGTACTTC | CASSRGGLTQETQYF
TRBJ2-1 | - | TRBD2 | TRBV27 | TGTGCCAGCAGTGTGCTAGCGGGGGCCGACGTGTTCTTC | CASSVLAGADVFF
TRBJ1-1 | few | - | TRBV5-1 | TGCGCCAGCAGCTCCGGGGGGGGTTACACTGAAGCTTTCTTT | CASSSGGGYTEAFF
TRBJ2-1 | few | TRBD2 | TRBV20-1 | TGCAGTGCTAGTCGAATAGCGGGGCGCTACAATGAGCAGTTCTTC | CSASRIAGRYNEQFF
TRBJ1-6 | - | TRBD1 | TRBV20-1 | TGCAGTGCTGCCGGGACAGGGCTTTATGTCCCCCCCCACTTT | CSAAGTGLYVPPHF
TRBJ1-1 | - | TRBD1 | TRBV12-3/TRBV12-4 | TGTGCCAGCAGGCCAGACAGGGGGGAGACTAGTGAAGCTTTCTTT | CASRPDRGETSEAFF
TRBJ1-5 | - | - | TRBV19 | TGTGCCAGTAGTATTCAATACTGGGGTGGACAGCCCCAGCATTTT | CASSIQYWGGQPQHF
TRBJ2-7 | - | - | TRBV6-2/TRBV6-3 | TGTGCCAGCAGTTCATTCATCTACGAGCAGTACTTC | CASSSFIYEQYF
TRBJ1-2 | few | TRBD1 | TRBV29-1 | TGCAGCGTTGCCCCCGGGACAGAACTCTATGGCTACACCTTC | CSVAPGTELYGYTF
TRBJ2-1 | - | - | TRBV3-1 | TGTGCCAGCAGCCAAGACGGTGCGGGCCCCTACAATGAGCAGTTCTTC | CASSQDGAGPYNEQFF
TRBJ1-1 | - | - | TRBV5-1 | TGCGCCAGCAGTGGGACATCGAACACTGAAGCTTTCTTT | CASSGTSNTEAFF
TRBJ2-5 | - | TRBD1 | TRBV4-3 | TGCGCCAGCAGCCAAGTCTCGGACAGGGGGATAGAGACCCAGTACTTC | CASSQVSDRGIETQYF
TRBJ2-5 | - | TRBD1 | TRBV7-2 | TGTGCCAGCAGCTTAGGCGGGACAGGGGCGGGGGAGACCCAGTACTTC | CASSLGGTGAGETQYF
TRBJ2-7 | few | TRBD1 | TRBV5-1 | TGCGCCAGCAGCTGGGACAGGGGGGTCTACGAGCAGTACTTC | CASSWDRGVYEQYF
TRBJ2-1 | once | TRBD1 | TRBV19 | TGTGCCAGTATGGGACAGGGGAATAATGAGCAGTTCTTC | CASMGQGNNEQFF
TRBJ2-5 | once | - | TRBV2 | TGTGCCAGCAGTGAACTGCAGGTGGAGACCCAGTACTTC | CASSELQVETQYF
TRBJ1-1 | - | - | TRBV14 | TGTGCCAGCAGCCCACGCGGACGGAAGAACACTGAAGCTTTCTTT | CASSPRGRKNTEAFF
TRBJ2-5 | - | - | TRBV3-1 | TGTGCCAGCAGCCTCAAGCCGGAGACCCAGTACTTC | CASSLKPETQYF
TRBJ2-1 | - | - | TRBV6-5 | TGTGCCAGCAGTATGGATGGCGGGACAGCCCTCAACGAGCAGTTCTTC | CASSMDGGTALNEQFF
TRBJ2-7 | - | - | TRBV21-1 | TGTGCCAGCAGCAATTTTGACCGGGACAGTTACGAGCAGTACTTC | CASSNFDRDSYEQYF
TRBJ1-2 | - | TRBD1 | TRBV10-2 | TGCGCCAGCAGTGAGCCGGGACAGGGTTTCGGCTACACCTTC | CASSEPGQGFGYTF
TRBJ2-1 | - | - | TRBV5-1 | TGCGCCAGCAGCTTGATGAGGGGCGGGGCGAATGAGCAGTTCTTC | CASSLMRGGANEQFF
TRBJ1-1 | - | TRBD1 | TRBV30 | TGTGCCTGGAGTGTAGACAGGGGGAGGCCGAACACTGAAGCTTTCTTT | CAWSVDRGRPNTEAFF